The 10 T cell receptor beta chains listed next were all sequenced from one sample in a study of cytomegalovirus exposure and HLA in healthy donors. Amplification used 60 Vbeta primers and 13 Jbeta primers. The method was immunoSEQ multiplex PCR; TCRdb's version includes in-frame clones alone and lacks a portion of them. Counted here are some 110,000 clones, 75% to 90% occurring once; the ten biggest clones make up 2.1%. The sequencing input was PBMCs. These receptors originate from a man between 25 and 39 years old in good health and CMV-seronegative.

The chain joins TRBV28 to TRBJ1-3, with 11 nucleotides matching TRBD1. After removal of 5 bases from V and 0 bases from J, the junction contained 15 bases not matched to a gene. CDR3 length: 20 residues. Germline CDR1 MDHEN, CDR2 SYDVKM. CDR3 sequence (DNA): TGTGCCAGCAGTCCCCCGTCCGGGACAGGGGGTTCCCTCTCTGGAAACACCATATATTTT. Amino acids: CASSPPSGTGGSLSGNTIYF. Looking up the rest from reference TRBV28 and TRBJ1-3 gives the full variable domain: DVKVTQSSRYLVKRTGEKVFLECVQDMDHENMFWYRQDPGLGLRLIYFSYDVKMKEKGDIPEGYSVSREKKERFSLILESASTNQTSMYLCASSPPSGTGGSLSGNTIYFGEGSWLTVV.

The J gene is TRBJ2-3, the V gene TRBV4-1; TRBD2 matches at 11 bases. Per germline, CDR1 MGHRA and CDR2 YSYEKL. Trimming cost V 8 bases and J 5 bases; bases outside gene matches: 12. This CDR3 has 16 residues. The CDR3 protein is CASSALAGGTKDTQYF. CDR3 in DNA: TGCGCCAGCTCAGCCTTAGCGGGGGGGACCAAAGATACGCAGTATTTT.

V gene TRBV2 combines with J gene TRBJ1-1; TRBD1 matches 7 bases. From germline, CDR1 is SNHLY and CDR2 FYNNEI. The J segment lost 1 base and the V segment lost 6 bases, leaving 2 bases of the junction unmatched. This CDR3 spans 13 amino acids. CDR3 loop: CASSRQGNTEAFF. Written as DNA, the CDR3 is TGTGCCAGCAGCAGACAGGGGAACACTGAAGCTTTCTTT. Full variable domain (rest looked up from reference TRBV2 and TRBJ1-1): EPEVTQTPSHQVTQMGQEVILRCVPISNHLYFYWYRQILGQKVEFLVSFYNNEISEKSEIFDDQFSVERPDGSNFTLKIRSTKLEDSAMYFCASSRQGNTEAFFGQGTRLTVV.

With respect to this clone: The same CDR3 can be traced to other DNA sequences in this sample. The CDR3 protein is CASSIVPGGNGYTF. CDR3 bases: TGTGCCAGTAGTATCGTTCCGGGGGGAAATGGCTACACCTTC. The J gene is TRBJ1-2, the V gene TRBV19, with D perhaps matching TRBD1 (5 bases). The germline V and J ends were trimmed by 3 bases and 6 bases, with 14 bases remaining between them. From germline, CDR1 is LNHDA and CDR2 SQIVND (reference sequence). This CDR3 spans 14 amino acids.

J is TRBJ2-5 and V is TRBV19; 7 bases fit TRBD1. The CDR3 is made up of 16 amino acids. Germline V CDR1 and CDR2: LNHDA, SQIVND (reference sequence). Trimming removed 0 bases from V and 3 bases from J; junction bases left unmatched: 7. CDR3 region: CASSIESPTGKETQYF. The CDR3 DNA reads TGTGCCAGTAGTATAGAATCCCCGACAGGGAAAGAGACCCAGTACTTC.

V gene TRBV13 combines with J gene TRBJ1-1; 8 bases fit TRBD1. V lost 4 bases, J lost 3 bases, and 1 base stayed unmatched. CDR1 and CDR2 (germline): PRHDT, FYEKMQ (reference sequence). The CDR3 runs 13 residues. CDR3 amino acids: CASSWTGHTEAFF. The CDR3 DNA follows: TGTGCCAGCAGCTGGACAGGGCACACTGAAGCTTTCTTT.

V usage is TRBV6-1 and J usage is TRBJ2-1; TRBD1 is a possible D gene (5 bases). V lost 11 bases to trimming and J lost 0 bases, with 14 bases between them. This CDR3 has 14 residues. CDR1 and CDR2 (germline): MNHNS, SASEGT. The CDR3 region is CAAEPGFSYNEQFF. In DNA, the CDR3 is TGTGCCGCCGAGCCAGGGTTCTCCTACAATGAGCAGTTCTTC.

The chain couples TRBV28 to TRBJ2-7; D not certain. Trimming cost V 2 bases and J 6 bases, with 17 bases left between them. The CDR3 has 15 residues. Germline V CDR1 and CDR2: MDHEN, SYDVKM. As DNA, the CDR3 is TGTGCCAGCAGTTTACGTATTACTAATCGTCGCGAGCAGTACTTC. It specifies CASSLRITNRREQYF. Drawing the rest from reference TRBV28 and TRBJ2-7, the complete variable domain is DVKVTQSSRYLVKRTGEKVFLECVQDMDHENMFWYRQDPGLGLRLIYFSYDVKMKEKGDIPEGYSVSREKKERFSLILESASTNQTSMYLCASSLRITNRREQYFGPGTRLTVT.

This chain uses TRBV9 with TRBJ1-2; D uncertain. CDR1 is SGDLS, CDR2 YYNGEE, per germline. The CDR3 is 13 residues long. Trimming removed 0 bases from V and 4 bases from J, with 7 bases in between. CDR3 in amino acids: CASSVAGLYGYTF. In DNA, the CDR3 is TGTGCCAGCAGCGTAGCTGGGCTCTATGGCTACACCTTC. Full variable domain (remainder filled in from reference TRBV9 and TRBJ1-2): DSGVTQTPKHLITATGQRVTLRCSPRSGDLSVYWYQQSLDQGLQFLIQYYNGEERAKGNILERFSAQQFPDLHSELNLSSLELGDSALYFCASSVAGLYGYTFGSGTRLTVV.

Worth noting for this clone: The sample has other DNA sequences that encode this CDR3 too. This CDR3 is CASSLGGNYGYTF. In DNA form, the CDR3 reads TGTGCCAGCAGTTTAGGGGGGAACTATGGCTACACCTTC. The J gene is TRBJ1-2, the V gene TRBV28, with a possible D match to TRBD1 (5 bases). This CDR3 comprises 13 residues. The V and J ends lost 2 bases and 2 bases respectively, with 6 bases between them. CDR1 is MDHEN, CDR2 SYDVKM, per germline.